This T cell receptor (beta chain) was sequenced during a study of blood T cell repertoires in COVID-19. About the research overall: COVID-19 samples, acute and convalescent, were from the United States, Italy and Spain. The cDNA or gDNA used as material had been derived from T cells, B-cell-depleted T cells, or PBMCs.

In the original analysis: How many nucleated cells were present was estimated from reference gene primer amplification. Data came from immunoSEQ multiplex PCR; TCRdb stores just in-frame clones and leaves some out. V and J calls and clone size are as listed in that table; D and trimming were resolved from the DNA. The sample shows roughly 100,000 clones, about two thirds of them seen only once. Germline CDR1 is KGHDR and CDR2 is SFDVKD. The CDR3 extends over 17 amino acids. Trimming took 1 base from V and 0 from J, leaving 12 bases between them. The V call is TRBV24-1, the J call TRBJ1-5, with TRBD1 as a possible D gene (5 bases). Sequenced material: peripheral blood. This receptor was taken from a human donor with acute or convalescent COVID-19. The donor label of this sample is uncertain. The CDR3 loop is CATSDLPTVNSNQPQHF. CDR3 DNA: TGTGCCACCAGTGATTTACCGACAGTTAATAGCAATCAGCCCCAGCATTTT.